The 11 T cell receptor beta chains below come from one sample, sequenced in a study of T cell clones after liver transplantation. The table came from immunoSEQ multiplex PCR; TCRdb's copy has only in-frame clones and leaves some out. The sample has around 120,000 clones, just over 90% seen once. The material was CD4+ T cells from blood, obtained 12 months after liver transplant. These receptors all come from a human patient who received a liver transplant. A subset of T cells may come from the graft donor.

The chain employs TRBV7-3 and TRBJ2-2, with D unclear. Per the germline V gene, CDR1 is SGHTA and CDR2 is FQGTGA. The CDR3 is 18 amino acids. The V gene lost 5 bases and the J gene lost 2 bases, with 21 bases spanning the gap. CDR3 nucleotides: TGTGCCAGCAGCCCTGGCCGGGTAGGGATCCTTAACACCGGGGAGCTGTTTTTT. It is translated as CASSPGRVGILNTGELFF.

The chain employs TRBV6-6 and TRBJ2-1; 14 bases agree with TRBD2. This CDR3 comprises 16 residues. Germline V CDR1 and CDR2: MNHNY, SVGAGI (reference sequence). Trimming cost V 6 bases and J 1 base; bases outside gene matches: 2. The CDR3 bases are TGTGCCAGCAGGGGACTAGCGGGAGCGTCCTACAATGAGCAGTTCTTC. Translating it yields CASRGLAGASYNEQFF.

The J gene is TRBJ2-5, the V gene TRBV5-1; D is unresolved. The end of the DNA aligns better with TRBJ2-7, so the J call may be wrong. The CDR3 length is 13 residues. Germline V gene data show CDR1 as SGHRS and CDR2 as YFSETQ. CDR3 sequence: CASSLQGVYEQYF. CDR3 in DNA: TGCGCCAGCAGCTTGCAAGGAGTTTACGAGCAGTACTTC.

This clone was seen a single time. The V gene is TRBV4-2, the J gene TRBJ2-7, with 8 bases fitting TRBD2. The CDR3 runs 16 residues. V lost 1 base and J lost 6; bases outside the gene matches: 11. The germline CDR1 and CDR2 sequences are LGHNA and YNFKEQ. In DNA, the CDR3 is TGTGCCAGCAGCCAAGCGGCGGGAGGAGACCAGGGCGAGCAGTACTTC. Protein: CASSQAAGGDQGEQYF.

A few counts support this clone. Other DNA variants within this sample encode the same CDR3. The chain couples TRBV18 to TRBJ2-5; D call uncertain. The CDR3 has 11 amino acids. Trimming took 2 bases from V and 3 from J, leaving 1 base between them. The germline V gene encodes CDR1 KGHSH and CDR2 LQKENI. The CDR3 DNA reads TGTGCCAGCTCACCAAAAGAGACCCAGTACTTC. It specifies CASSPKETQYF.

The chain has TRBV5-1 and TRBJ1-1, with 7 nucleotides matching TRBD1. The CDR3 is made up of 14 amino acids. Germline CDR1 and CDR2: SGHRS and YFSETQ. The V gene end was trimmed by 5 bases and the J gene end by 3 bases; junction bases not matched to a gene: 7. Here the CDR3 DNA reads TGCGCCAGCAGGGGCCAGGGGGAGGACACTGAAGCTTTCTTT. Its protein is CASRGQGEDTEAFF.

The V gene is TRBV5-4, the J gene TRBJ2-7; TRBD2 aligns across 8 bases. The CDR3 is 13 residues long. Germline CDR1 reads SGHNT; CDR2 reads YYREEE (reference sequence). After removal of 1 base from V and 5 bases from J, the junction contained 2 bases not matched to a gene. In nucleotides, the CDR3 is TGTGCCAGCAGCTTGAGCGGGAGCCACGAGCAGTACTTC. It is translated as CASSLSGSHEQYF.

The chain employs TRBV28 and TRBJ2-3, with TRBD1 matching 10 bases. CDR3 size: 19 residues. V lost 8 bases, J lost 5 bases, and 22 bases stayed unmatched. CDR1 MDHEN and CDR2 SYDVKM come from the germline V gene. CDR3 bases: TGTGCCAGCGCAACCTCCGGGACAGGGGACTACCTACTCCGAGATACGCAGTATTTT. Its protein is CASATSGTGDYLLRDTQYF.

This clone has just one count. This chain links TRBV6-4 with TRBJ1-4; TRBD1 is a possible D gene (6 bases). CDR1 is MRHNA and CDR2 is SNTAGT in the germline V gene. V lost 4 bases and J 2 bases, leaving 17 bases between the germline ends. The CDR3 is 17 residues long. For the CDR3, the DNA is TGTGCCAGCAGTGTCCAGGTCACACAGGGCACTAATGAAAAACTGTTTTTT. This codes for CASSVQVTQGTNEKLFF.

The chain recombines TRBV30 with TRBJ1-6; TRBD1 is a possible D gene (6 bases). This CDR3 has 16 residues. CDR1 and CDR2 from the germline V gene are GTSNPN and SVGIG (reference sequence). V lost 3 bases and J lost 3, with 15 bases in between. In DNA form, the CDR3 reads TGTGCCTGGAGACGCGGACAGCTCAACTATAATTCACCCCTCCACTTT. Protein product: CAWRRGQLNYNSPLHF.

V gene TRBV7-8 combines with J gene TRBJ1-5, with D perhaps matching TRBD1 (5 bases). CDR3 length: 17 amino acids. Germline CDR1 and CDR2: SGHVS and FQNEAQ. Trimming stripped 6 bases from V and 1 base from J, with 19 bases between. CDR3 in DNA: TGTGCCAGCAGGGCCGCCGGGACGGGAATAAGCAATCAGCCCCAGCATTTT. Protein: CASRAAGTGISNQPQHF.